These T cell receptor beta chains were read from a single sample in a study of regulatory T cells in long-lasting Graves disease. MiXCR, applied by TCRdb to the multiplex PCR reads, yields one record per CDR3 protein. The data hold more than 300,000 distinct CDR3 sequences, with around 15% observed a single time. This sample also appeared in a second study, on T cells in Graves' hyperthyroidism and ophthalmopathy.

The sequencing here drew on peripheral blood mononuclear cells (PBMCs), taken at new diagnosis, from a patient treated with antithyroid drugs. These receptors came from a young woman with Graves disease. Each CDR3 is given with its conserved first and last residue. A D gene is named only where the DNA matches it firmly. Clone size is given for some rows only: seen once, a few or many times, or a class if the clone is expanded.

CASSLGLAGNVGHEQFF	TGCGCCAGCAGCTTGGGACTAGCGGGTAATGTGGGACATGAGCAGTTCTTC	TRBV5-1	many	TRBJ2-1	TRBD2
CASSATGTSGFYNEQFF	TGTGCCAGCAGCGCAACCGGGACTAGCGGATTCTACAATGAGCAGTTCTTC	TRBV5-1	NA	TRBJ2-1	TRBD2
CASSYSIQQPHVSF	TGTGCCAGCAGTTACTCGATTCAGCAGCCTCACGTTTCTTTC	TRBV6-5	NA	TRBJ2-6	NA
CASIFQGTEAFF	TGTGCCAGCATTTTCCAGGGTACTGAAGCTTTCTTT	TRBV12-3/TRBV12-4	many	TRBJ1-1	NA
CASSDPWTGGGYGYTF	TGTGCCAGCAGTGACCCTTGGACAGGGGGAGGCTATGGCTACACCTTC	TRBV6-1	many	TRBJ1-2	TRBD1
CSASFGYEQYF	TGCAGTGCTAGTTTCGGATACGAGCAGTACTTC	TRBV20-1	many	TRBJ2-7	NA
CSVGDSPGEPQHF	TGCAGCGTTGGGGACAGCCCAGGGGAGCCCCAGCATTTT	TRBV29-1	few	TRBJ1-5	TRBD1
CASSLSSGSYNEQFF	TGTGCCAGCAGTTTATCCAGCGGGAGCTACAATGAGCAGTTCTTC	TRBV28	many	TRBJ2-1	TRBD2
CSVAVGGPNSPLHF	TGCAGCGTGGCTGTTGGGGGTCCGAATTCACCCCTCCACTTT	TRBV29-1	few	TRBJ1-6	NA
CATSRKTGNEQYF	TGTGCCACCAGCAGAAAGACAGGGAACGAGCAGTACTTC	TRBV15	few	TRBJ2-7	TRBD1
CASSLAPTDAQYF	TGTGCTAGCAGCTTAGCCCCCACAGATGCGCAGTATTTT	TRBV7-7	NA	TRBJ2-3	NA
CASSLGQGGTGYHEQYF	TGTGCCAGCAGCCTCGGACAGGGGGGAACGGGATATCACGAGCAGTACTTC	TRBV11-2	many	TRBJ2-7	TRBD1
CASSPGLDTQYF	TGTGCCAGCAGCCCTGGACTAGATACGCAGTATTTT	TRBV2	many	TRBJ2-3	NA